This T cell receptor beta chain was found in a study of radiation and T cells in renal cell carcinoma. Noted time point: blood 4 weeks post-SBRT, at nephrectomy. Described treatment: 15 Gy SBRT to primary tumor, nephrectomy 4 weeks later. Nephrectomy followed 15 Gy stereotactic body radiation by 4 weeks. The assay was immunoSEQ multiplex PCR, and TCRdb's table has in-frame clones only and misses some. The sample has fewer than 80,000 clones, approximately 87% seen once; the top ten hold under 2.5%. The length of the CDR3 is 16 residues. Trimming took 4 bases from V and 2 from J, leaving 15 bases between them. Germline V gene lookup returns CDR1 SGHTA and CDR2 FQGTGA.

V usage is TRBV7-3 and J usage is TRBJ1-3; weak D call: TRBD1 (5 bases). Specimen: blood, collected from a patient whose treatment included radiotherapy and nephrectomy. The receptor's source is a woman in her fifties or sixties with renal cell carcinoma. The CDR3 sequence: CASSYAPGTPGNTIYF. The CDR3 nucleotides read TGTGCCAGCAGCTATGCCCCCGGGACCCCTGGAAACACCATATATTTT. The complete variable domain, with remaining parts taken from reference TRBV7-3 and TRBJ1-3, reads GAGVSQTPSNKVTEKGKYVELRCDPISGHTALYWYRQSLGQGPEFLIYFQGTGAADDSGLPNDRFFAVRPEGSVSTLKIQRTERGDSAVYLCASSYAPGTPGNTIYFGEGSWLTVV.